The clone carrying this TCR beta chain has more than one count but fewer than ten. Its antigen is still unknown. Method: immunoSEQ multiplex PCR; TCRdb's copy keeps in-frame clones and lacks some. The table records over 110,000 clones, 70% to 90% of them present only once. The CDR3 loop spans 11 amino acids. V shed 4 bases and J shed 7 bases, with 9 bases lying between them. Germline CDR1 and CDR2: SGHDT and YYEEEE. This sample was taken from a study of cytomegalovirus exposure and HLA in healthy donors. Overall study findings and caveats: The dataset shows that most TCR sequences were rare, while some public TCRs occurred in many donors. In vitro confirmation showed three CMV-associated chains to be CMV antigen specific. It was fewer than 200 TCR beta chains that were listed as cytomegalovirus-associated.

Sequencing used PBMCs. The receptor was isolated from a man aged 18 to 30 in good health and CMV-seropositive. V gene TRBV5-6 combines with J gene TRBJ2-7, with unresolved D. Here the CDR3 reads CASSRSTEQYF. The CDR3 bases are TGTGCCAGCAGCAGATCTACTGAGCAGTACTTC.